This T cell receptor beta chain originates from a study of T cell responses to AZD1222 COVID-19 vaccine. Notes on the study in general: Repertoires were obtained solely post-peak T cell response.

Notes on this clone: The target antigen is unknown.

The protocol was immunoSEQ multiplex PCR, while the TCRdb copy is restricted to in-frame clones and leaves out a portion. The sample records 140,000 to 150,000 clones, around 91% being singletons. This receptor was obtained from an adult in good health. The sample was peripheral blood, taken on day 0 of AZD1222 vaccination.

The CDR3 bases are TGTGCCATCAGTGAGTCAGGGAGAGAAAAACTGTTTTTT. Residues: CAISESGREKLFF. This chain uses TRBV10-3 with TRBJ1-4; D unclear. The CDR3 is made up of 13 amino acids. CDR1 is ENHRY, CDR2 SYGVKD, per germline. Trimming removed 0 bases from V and 8 bases from J, with 7 bases in between.